The table lists the clone carrying this T cell receptor (beta chain) with a few counts. Its target is not known. TCRdb fed the 5' RACE reads into MiXCR, producing one record per CDR3 protein. This table holds roughly 350,000 distinct CDR3 sequences, 21% found once. This sample stems from a study of T-cell memory formation after mild COVID-19. Findings and limits, study-wide: Largely, contracting CD4+ clones fell within CM and EM, and contracting CD8+ clones within EMRA.

Trimming removed 3 bases from V and 0 bases from J, with 12 bases in between. Germline V gene sequence: CDR1 SGHVS, CDR2 FQNEAQ. CDR3 length: 16 amino acids. The receptor comes from an adult woman who had mild COVID-19 (a few samples of this study predate the infection). Cell type and time point are not known. The chain uses TRBV7-8 and TRBJ1-3, with a tentative D call TRBD1 (5 bases). The material sequenced was PBMCs or a T cell subset sorted from them (not recorded which). The CDR3 DNA reads TGTGCCAGCAGCTTCGGGACTTCCAGCTCTGGAAACACCATATATTTT. Protein product: CASSFGTSSSGNTIYF.